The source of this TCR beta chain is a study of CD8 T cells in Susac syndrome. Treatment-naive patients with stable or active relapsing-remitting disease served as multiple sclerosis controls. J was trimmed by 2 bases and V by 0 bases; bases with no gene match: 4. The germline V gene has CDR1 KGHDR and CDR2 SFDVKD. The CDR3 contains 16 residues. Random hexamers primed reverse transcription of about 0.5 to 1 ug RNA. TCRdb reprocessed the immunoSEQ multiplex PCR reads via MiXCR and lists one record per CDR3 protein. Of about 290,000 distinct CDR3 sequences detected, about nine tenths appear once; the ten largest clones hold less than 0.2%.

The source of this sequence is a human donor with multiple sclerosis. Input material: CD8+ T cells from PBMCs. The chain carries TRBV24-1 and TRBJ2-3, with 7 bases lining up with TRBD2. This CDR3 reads CATSDLGGTTTDTQYF. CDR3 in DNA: TGTGCCACCAGTGATTTGGGTGGGACTACCACAGATACGCAGTATTTT.